This entry describes one TCR beta chain. Other DNA sequences in this sample translate to the same CDR3. Per the authors' pipeline: Quantification of nucleated cells was approximated via reference gene primer amplification. Method: immunoSEQ multiplex PCR; TCRdb's copy keeps in-frame clones and lacks some. V, J and clone size were drawn from that table, and D and trimming were deduced from the DNA. The sample yields fewer than 250,000 clones, about 83% seen once. This entry comes from a study of blood T cell repertoires in COVID-19. Study details: COVID-19 samples from acute and convalescent phases originated in the United States, Italy and Spain. T cells, B-cell-depleted T cells, or PBMCs provided the cDNA or gDNA that served as material.

The CDR3 spans 14 residues. Per the germline V gene, CDR1 is SGHRS and CDR2 is YFSETQ. The germline V and J ends were trimmed by 0 bases and 2 bases, with 8 bases remaining between them. Sequenced sample: peripheral blood. J is TRBJ2-5 and V is TRBV5-1; perhaps TRBD1 as D (5 bases). The clonotype originates from a human donor in a cohort sampled during active COVID-19. In DNA form, the CDR3 reads TGCGCCAGCAGCTTGGTCTCAGGGCAAGAGACCCAGTACTTC. Its protein product is CASSLVSGQETQYF.